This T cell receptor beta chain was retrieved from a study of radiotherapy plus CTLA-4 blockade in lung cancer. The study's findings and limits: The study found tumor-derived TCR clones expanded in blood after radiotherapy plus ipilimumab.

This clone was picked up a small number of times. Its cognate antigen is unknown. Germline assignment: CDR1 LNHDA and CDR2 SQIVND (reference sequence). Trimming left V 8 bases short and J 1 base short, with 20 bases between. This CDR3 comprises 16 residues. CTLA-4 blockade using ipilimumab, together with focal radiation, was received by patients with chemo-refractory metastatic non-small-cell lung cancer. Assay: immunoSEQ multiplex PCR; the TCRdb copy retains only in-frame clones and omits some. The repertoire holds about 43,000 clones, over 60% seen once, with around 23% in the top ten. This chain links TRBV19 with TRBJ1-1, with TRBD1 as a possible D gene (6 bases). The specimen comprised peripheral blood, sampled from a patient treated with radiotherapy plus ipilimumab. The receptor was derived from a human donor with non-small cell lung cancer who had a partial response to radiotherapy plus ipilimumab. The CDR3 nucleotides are TGTGCCAGTCTCAAAAACCTCGGACAGAGGAACACTGAAGCTTTCTTT. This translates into CASLKNLGQRNTEAFF.